The T cell receptor beta chain described here comes from a study of cytomegalovirus exposure and HLA in healthy donors. This CDR3 is built from 15 residues. Germline trimming cut 0 bases from V and 5 bases from J; bases unmatched to any gene: 6. Looked up from germline, CDR1 is SGHRS and CDR2 is YFSETQ. Use of 60 Vbeta and 13 Jbeta primers characterized the PCR. TCRdb's copy holds only in-frame clones and misses some; the assay was immunoSEQ multiplex PCR. Among some 240,000 clones listed, 78% were seen once. This receptor was taken from a male donor in good health and CMV-seronegative. What was sequenced was PBMCs. The chain employs TRBV5-1 and TRBJ2-7; 9 positions agree with TRBD1. This CDR3 reads CASSLAGQGIHEQYF. CDR3 in DNA: TGCGCCAGCAGCTTGGCGGGACAGGGTATCCACGAGCAGTACTTC.